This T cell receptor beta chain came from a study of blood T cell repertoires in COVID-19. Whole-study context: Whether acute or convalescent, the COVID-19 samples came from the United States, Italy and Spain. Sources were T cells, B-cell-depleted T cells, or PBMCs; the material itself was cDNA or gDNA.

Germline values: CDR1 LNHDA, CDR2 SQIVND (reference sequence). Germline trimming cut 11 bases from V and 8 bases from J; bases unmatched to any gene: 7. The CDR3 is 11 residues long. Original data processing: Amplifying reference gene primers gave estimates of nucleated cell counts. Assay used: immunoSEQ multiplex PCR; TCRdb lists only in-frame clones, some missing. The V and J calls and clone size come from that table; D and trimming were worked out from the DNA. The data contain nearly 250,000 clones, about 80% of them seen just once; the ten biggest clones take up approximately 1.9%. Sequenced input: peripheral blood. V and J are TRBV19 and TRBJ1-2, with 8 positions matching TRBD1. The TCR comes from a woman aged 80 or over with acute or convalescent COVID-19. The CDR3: CAVRGQEGYTF. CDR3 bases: TGTGCCGTCAGGGGGCAGGAAGGCTACACCTTC.